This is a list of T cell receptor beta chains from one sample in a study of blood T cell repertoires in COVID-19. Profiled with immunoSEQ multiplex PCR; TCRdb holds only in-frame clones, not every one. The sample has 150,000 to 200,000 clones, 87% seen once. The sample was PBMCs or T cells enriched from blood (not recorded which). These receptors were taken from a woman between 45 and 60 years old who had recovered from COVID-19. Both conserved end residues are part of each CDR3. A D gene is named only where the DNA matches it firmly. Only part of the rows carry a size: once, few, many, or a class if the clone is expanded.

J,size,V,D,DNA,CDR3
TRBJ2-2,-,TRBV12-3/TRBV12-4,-,TGTGCCAGCAGTTTCCCTAACGGGGAGCTGTTTTTT,CASSFPNGELFF
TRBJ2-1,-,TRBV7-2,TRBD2,TGTGCCAGCAGCCCCAGCGGGAGGGCCAATGAGCAGTTCTTC,CASSPSGRANEQFF
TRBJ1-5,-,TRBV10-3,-,TGTGCCATCAGTAACCAGGGTTACGATCAGCCCCAGCATTTT,CAISNQGYDQPQHF
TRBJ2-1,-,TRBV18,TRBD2,TGTGCCAGCTCACCAAACCGCCAGCGGGAGGGCAATGAGCAGTTCTTC,CASSPNRQREGNEQFF
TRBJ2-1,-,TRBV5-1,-,TGCGCCAGCAGCCTCAGGATCTCCTACAATGAGCAGTTCTTC,CASSLRISYNEQFF
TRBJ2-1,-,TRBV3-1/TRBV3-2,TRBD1,TGTGCCAGCAGCCCTCTGGTACAGGGGGTGACTGAGCAGTTCTTC,CASSPLVQGVTEQFF
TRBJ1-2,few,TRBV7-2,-,TGTGCCAGCAGCCCGACATATGGCTACACCTTC,CASSPTYGYTF
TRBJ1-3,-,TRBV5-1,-,TGCGCCAGCAGCTTGTATGCGGGAAACACCATATATTTT,CASSLYAGNTIYF
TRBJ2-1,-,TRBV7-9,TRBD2,TGTGCCAGCAGCTTGGCCTTGGGAGGGTATAAGTTCTTC,CASSLALGGYKFF
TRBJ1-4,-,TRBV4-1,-,TGCGCCAGCAGCCTCCGACTTAATGAAAAACTGTTTTTT,CASSLRLNEKLFF
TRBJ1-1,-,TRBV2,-,TGTGCCAGCAGTGCAGCAGCCGAAGCTTTCTTT,CASSAAAEAFF
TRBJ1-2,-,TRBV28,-,TGTGCCACGGTTACCGGGATCCCGGGGGGCTACACCTTC,CATVTGIPGGYTF
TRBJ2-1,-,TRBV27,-,TGTGCCAGCAGTCGTGCGGGCGAGCAGTTCTTC,CASSRAGEQFF
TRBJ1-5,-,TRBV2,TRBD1,TGTGCCAGCAGACAGGGGGATCGACCGGTGCAGCCCCAGCATTTT,CASRQGDRPVQPQHF
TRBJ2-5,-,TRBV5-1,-,TGCGCCAGCAGCCGAGCGTACCAAGAGACCCAGTACTTC,CASSRAYQETQYF
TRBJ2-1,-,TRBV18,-,TGTGCCAGCTCATCGGGACTTAACAATGAGCAGTTCTTC,CASSSGLNNEQFF
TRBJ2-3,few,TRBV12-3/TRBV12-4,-,TGTGCCAGTTTGGACAGCGACACAGATACGCAGTATTTT,CASLDSDTDTQYF
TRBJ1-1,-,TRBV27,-,TGTGCCAGCAGCTTGAGGGAGGACACTGAAGCTTTCTTT,CASSLREDTEAFF
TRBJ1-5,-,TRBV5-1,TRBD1,TGCGCCAGCAGCTTGGCGGGACAGCACAATCAGCCCCAGCATTTT,CASSLAGQHNQPQHF
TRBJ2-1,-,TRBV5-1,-,TGCGCCAGCAGCCCCGCCCTAGCCTCCAATGAGCAGTTCTTC,CASSPALASNEQFF
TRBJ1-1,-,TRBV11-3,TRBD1,TGTGCCAGCAGCGACAGGGGGAGAGACACTGAAGCTTTCTTT,CASSDRGRDTEAFF
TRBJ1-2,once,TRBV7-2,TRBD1,TGTGCCAGCAGCGGACGGGACAGGGGTGGCTACACCTTC,CASSGRDRGGYTF